Listed below are T cell receptor beta chains from one sample, sequenced in a study of graft-versus-host responses after intestinal transplantation. Produced via immunoSEQ multiplex PCR; TCRdb's table is partial and in-frame only. Altogether fewer than 120,000 clones are present, just under 95% being singletons, with the ten largest covering less than 0.55%. Their antigens are not known. The sequencing used unstimulated CD8+ T cells sorted from spleen or lymph node cells, collected before intestinal transplant. The source is a human donor who received an intestinal transplant. CDR3s include the opening cysteine and the closing phenylalanine or tryptophan. The D gene is left open where the match is weak. Expanded clones are given a class, and other clones once, few, many or no size at all.

size	J	V	D	DNA	CDR3
-	TRBJ2-1	TRBV28	TRBD1	TGTGCCAGCAGTTCCGACTTAAAAATCGGGACAGGGGGCTCCCCGCGATACAATGAGCAGTTCTTC	CASSSDLKIGTGGSPRYNEQFF
-	TRBJ2-5	TRBV27	-	TGTGCCAGCAGCCGGTGGGGGCCGAGAGAGACCCAGTACTTC	CASSRWGPRETQYF
-	TRBJ2-3	TRBV5-1	-	TGCGCCAGCATGCCCGGAGGCACAGATACGCAGTATTTT	CASMPGGTDTQYF
-	TRBJ2-3	TRBV14	TRBD2	TGTGCCAGCAGCCAAAGCGGGAGGGGTACAGATACGCAGTATTTT	CASSQSGRGTDTQYF
-	TRBJ2-7	TRBV5-4	-	TGTGCCAGCAGCTCCCGCCCATCCTACGAGCAGTACTTC	CASSSRPSYEQYF
-	TRBJ1-5	TRBV7-9	-	TGTGCCAGCAGTGAAACCGGGGATCAGCCCCAGCATTTT	CASSETGDQPQHF
-	TRBJ1-1	TRBV6-5	-	TGTGCCAGCAGTTATAAGGGTCAGGGAGGGACTGAAGCTTTCTTT	CASSYKGQGGTEAFF
-	TRBJ2-1	TRBV5-1	TRBD2	TGCGCCAGCAGGGGGACTAGCGGGATCAATGAGCAGTTCTTC	CASRGTSGINEQFF
-	TRBJ1-5	TRBV19	-	TGTGCCAGTAGTTGGGGTTGGAATCAGCCCCAGCATTTT	CASSWGWNQPQHF
-	TRBJ2-7	TRBV19	-	TGTGCCAGTAGTATTGGGTTCGAGCAGTACTTC	CASSIGFEQYF
-	TRBJ1-1	TRBV9	-	TGTGCCAGCAGCCCGTGGAACAGGCTAAGCGAGGACACTGAAGCTTTCTTT	CASSPWNRLSEDTEAFF
once	TRBJ2-2	TRBV7-9	TRBD2	TGTGCCAGCAGCTTTGTTGCTAGCGGGGCCCGGGAGCTGTTTTTT	CASSFVASGARELFF
-	TRBJ1-1	TRBV5-6	-	TGTGCCAGCAGCTGGGGACTGAACACTGAAGCTTTCTTT	CASSWGLNTEAFF
once	TRBJ2-7	TRBV29-1	TRBD1	TGCAGCGTTGAAATCGGGACAGCCTACGAGCAGTACTTC	CSVEIGTAYEQYF
-	TRBJ2-5	TRBV11-2	-	TGTGCCAGCATCCTTACCGGGACCCAAGAGACCCAGTACTTC	CASILTGTQETQYF
once	TRBJ2-7	TRBV5-1	TRBD1	TGCGCCAGCAATTTGGGGACAGGGGGAGGCTACGAGCAGTACTTC	CASNLGTGGGYEQYF
-	TRBJ2-1	TRBV11-2	TRBD2	TGTGCCAGCAGCTTAGGTGGCGGGAGGCGACACAATGAGCAGTTCTTC	CASSLGGGRRHNEQFF
-	TRBJ2-7	TRBV10-3	TRBD2	TGTGCCATCAGTGGAACGGGGGGGAACCGGTACGAGCAGTACTTC	CAISGTGGNRYEQYF
-	TRBJ1-1	TRBV4-1	-	TGCGCCAGCAGCGAGAAAGTACTCTCGAACACTGAAGCTTTCTTT	CASSEKVLSNTEAFF
-	TRBJ2-1	TRBV4-1	TRBD2	TGCGCCAGCAGCCGGACTAGCTCCAATGAGCAGTTCTTC	CASSRTSSNEQFF
-	TRBJ2-1	TRBV19	TRBD2	TGTGCCAGTAGTAGGTCCTCTAGCGGCGCCTACAATGAGCAGTTCTTC	CASSRSSSGAYNEQFF
-	TRBJ2-2	TRBV5-1	-	TGCGCCAGCAGCTTTCATCCGAGCGAGGCGAACACCGGGGAGCTGTTTTTT	CASSFHPSEANTGELFF
-	TRBJ1-1	TRBV27	-	TGTGCCAGCAGTTTATCAGCAAGGAGTGAAGCTTTCTTT	CASSLSARSEAFF
-	TRBJ2-3	TRBV28	-	TGTGCCAGCAGTGAGTCTAGAGTCGCAGATACGCAGTATTTT	CASSESRVADTQYF
-	TRBJ2-5	TRBV13	TRBD2	TGTGCCAGCAGCGCGCGGGAGTGGGGAGAGACCCAGTACTTC	CASSAREWGETQYF
-	TRBJ2-7	TRBV2	-	TGTGCCAGCAGTGAAAACTTGGGGACCTTGTTTGGTTACGAGCAGTACTTC	CASSENLGTLFGYEQYF
-	TRBJ2-1	TRBV29-1	TRBD1	TGCAGCGCCCGGACAGGGGGGTACAATGAGCAGTTCTTC	CSARTGGYNEQFF
-	TRBJ2-1	TRBV27	-	TGTGCCAGCAGTTTAGCCGCGTCCCCTGGGCCCTACAATGAGCAGTTCTTC	CASSLAASPGPYNEQFF
few	TRBJ1-1	TRBV19	-	TGTGCCAGTAGTATAGGGGGATTGACACCTGAAGCTTTCTTT	CASSIGGLTPEAFF
-	TRBJ1-1	TRBV13	-	TGTGCCAGCAGCCCCCAGGGCCCGCGCACTGAAGCTTTCTTT	CASSPQGPRTEAFF
-	TRBJ2-1	TRBV19	-	TGTGCCAGTCGAGGTGGGGGGGGCCATGAGCAGTTCTTC	CASRGGGGHEQFF
-	TRBJ2-3	TRBV27	TRBD2	TGTGCCAGCAGTTTATCCGCTAGCGGGAAGCCTAGCACAGATACGCAGTATTTT	CASSLSASGKPSTDTQYF
-	TRBJ1-1	TRBV7-8	-	TGTGCCAGTATATTTCTCTCCCGGGACCGAGGAGACACTGAAGCTTTCTTT	CASIFLSRDRGDTEAFF
-	TRBJ2-3	TRBV27	TRBD1	TGTGCCAGCAGTTGGGTAGGAGACAGGGATCTCACAGATACGCAGTATTTT	CASSWVGDRDLTDTQYF
-	TRBJ2-5	TRBV23-1	TRBD2	TGCGCCAGCAGTCACAAATTGGAGGGAGCGGGAGGGCAAGAGACCCAGTACTTC	CASSHKLEGAGGQETQYF
-	TRBJ2-7	TRBV29-1	TRBD2	TGCAGCGTTGAAGAAGCCGGACTAGCGGGAGGCGTTGACGAGCAGTACTTC	CSVEEAGLAGGVDEQYF
-	TRBJ1-5	TRBV28	TRBD1	TGTGCCAGCCGTCGCGGTCAGGGACAGCGCAATCAGCCCCAGCATTTT	CASRRGQGQRNQPQHF
-	TRBJ2-2	TRBV6-5	TRBD2	TGTGCCAGCAGTTTGCTAGCGGGGGTGAACACCGGGGAGCTGTTTTTT	CASSLLAGVNTGELFF
-	TRBJ2-2	TRBV19	TRBD1	TGTGCCAGTAGTGGGACAGGGGGGTTGGGACCCGGGGAGCTGTTTTTT	CASSGTGGLGPGELFF
-	TRBJ2-7	TRBV29-1	-	TGCAGCGTTGAAGATAGCTACGAGCAGTACTTC	CSVEDSYEQYF
-	TRBJ1-2	TRBV5-1	-	TGCGCCAGCAGCTTGACGGGTTATGGCTACACCTTC	CASSLTGYGYTF
-	TRBJ2-1	TRBV9	-	TGTGCCAGCAGCGCCACAGGAGGGGGCCTGGATGAGCAGTTCTTC	CASSATGGGLDEQFF
-	TRBJ2-2	TRBV19	-	TGTGCCAGTAGCCACCTGGGGGTGCTGTTTTTT	CASSHLGVLFF
-	TRBJ2-1	TRBV2	-	TGTGCCAGCACTCCCTTAAGGGGAAACAATGAGCAGTTCTTC	CASTPLRGNNEQFF
once	TRBJ1-1	TRBV5-6	TRBD1	TGTGCCAGCAGCCGGGAGAGGGACAGGGGACAGAACACTGAAGCTTTCTTT	CASSRERDRGQNTEAFF
once	TRBJ2-7	TRBV7-7	-	TGTGCTAGCAGCTTAGGCAGATCCTACGAGCAGTACTTC	CASSLGRSYEQYF
-	TRBJ2-7	TRBV2	TRBD1	TGTGCCAGCAGAAACACCACCGGGACAGCCTACGAGCAGTACTTC	CASRNTTGTAYEQYF
-	TRBJ2-3	TRBV11-2	-	TGTGCCAGCAGCTTTGGAGGGGGGACAGATACGCAGTATTTT	CASSFGGGTDTQYF
-	TRBJ1-4	TRBV4-1	-	TGCGCCAGCAGCCAGGAAGGACGGAGTAATGAAAAACTGTTTTTT	CASSQEGRSNEKLFF
once	TRBJ2-1	TRBV6-9	-	TGTGCCAGCAACAGAGATGTTTACAATGAGCAGTTCTTC	CASNRDVYNEQFF
-	TRBJ1-1	TRBV29-1	-	TGCAGCGTTTGGTCCTGGGATGAAGCTTTCTTT	CSVWSWDEAFF
-	TRBJ2-3	TRBV7-9	-	TGTGCCAGCAGCAATAGACAAGCCCCGGGGTATTTT	CASSNRQAPGYF
-	TRBJ2-7	TRBV14	-	TGTGCCAGCAGCCAAGATTTAACGGGGGAGCAGTACTTC	CASSQDLTGEQYF
-	TRBJ2-7	TRBV14	-	TGTGCCAGCAGCTGGACGGGATGGGCGGACGAGCAGTACTTC	CASSWTGWADEQYF
-	TRBJ2-7	TRBV19	TRBD1	TGTGCCAGTAGTATAGGGGGCGGCGGACAGGGGAGGTACGAGCAGTACTTC	CASSIGGGGQGRYEQYF
-	TRBJ1-1	TRBV30	-	TGTGCCTGGATAGGCGGAAAATCGAACACTGAAGCTTTCTTT	CAWIGGKSNTEAFF
-	TRBJ2-7	TRBV18	-	TGTGCCAGCTCACCACGGGTCGGGACAACCTACGAGCAGTACTTC	CASSPRVGTTYEQYF